This TCR beta chain was profiled in a study of blood T cells in healthy people across ages. This CDR3 is built from 14 residues. Looked up from germline, CDR1 is LGHDT and CDR2 is YNNKEL (reference sequence). The V gene end was trimmed by 10 bases and the J gene end by 4 bases; junction bases not matched to a gene: 10. This clonotype has a handful of counts. Then a second PCR, running about 7 to 11 cycles, was carried out with a sample-barcoded 5' primer and a J-beta primer mix. TCRdb re-analysed the 5' RACE reads in MiXCR, keeping a single row per CDR3 protein. The sample yields around 1,000,000 distinct CDR3 sequences, almost 25% seen once. These data were also reused for a study on T cells of mothers and their children. As reported in that work: Samples were obtained from a few healthy Caucasian mothers and their six children.

This receptor was taken from a girl aged 2-10 years in good health. The sample taken for sequencing was blood. V gene TRBV3-1 combines with J gene TRBJ2-5, with TRBD2 identical over 9 bases. Here the CDR3 DNA reads TGTGCCACGTCCCTTAGCGGGAGACTAGAGACCCAGTACTTC. It translates to CATSLSGRLETQYF.